These T cell receptor beta chains were read from a single sample in a study of radiation and T cells in renal cell carcinoma. Produced via immunoSEQ multiplex PCR; TCRdb's table is partial and in-frame only. The sample holds about 150,000 clones, roughly 87% seen once. The sample in question was blood, obtained from a patient whose treatment included radiotherapy and nephrectomy. These receptors all stem from a woman aged 45 to 65 with renal cell carcinoma. CDR3s include the opening cysteine and the closing phenylalanine or tryptophan.

V | CDR3
TRBV19 | CASSIIPPDHGYTF
TRBV19 | CASSIGGSLSEQYF
TRBV6-1 | CASSLNRPVVSEQYF
TRBV10-3 | CAISESMGGTEAFF
TRBV5-1 | CASSSQGEQPQHF
TRBV4-2 | CASSQGYQGSNYGYTF
TRBV9 | CASSVGQGLGYEQYF
TRBV14 | CASSLGGPEAFF
TRBV28 | CASSLRNSPLHF
TRBV10-3 | CAISESDSYGESYRGELFF